These T cell receptor beta chains were read from a single sample in a study of shared clonotypes between healthy human individuals. This table comes from immunoSEQ multiplex PCR, and its TCRdb copy is limited to in-frame clones, with some not included. The sample yields about 2.3 million clones, 85% to 95% seen once. The sequencing sample was made of naive CD4+ T cells from PBMCs. The receptors stem from a man younger than 35 in good health. Some clones in this sample may be carry-over from other donors' samples. Both conserved end residues are part of each CDR3. D genes are given only for firm matches. Clone size is stated in some rows and not others, as once, few, many or a class when expanded.

abundance: .; v_gene: TRBV5-1; j_gene: TRBJ1-1; d_gene: TRBD1; CDR3nt: TGCGCCAGCGTGGACAGGGTGAACACTGAAGCTTTCTTT; CDR3aa: CASVDRVNTEAFF
abundance: .; v_gene: TRBV5-1; j_gene: TRBJ2-1; d_gene: TRBD1; CDR3nt: TGCGCCAGCAGCGGGACAGGGGGCAGCTCCTACAATGAGCAGTTCTTC; CDR3aa: CASSGTGGSSYNEQFF
abundance: .; v_gene: TRBV28; j_gene: TRBJ2-7; d_gene: TRBD1; CDR3nt: TGTGCCAGCAGTTTCCAGGGACAGGGGCTCGAGCAGTACTTC; CDR3aa: CASSFQGQGLEQYF
abundance: .; v_gene: TRBV1; j_gene: TRBJ2-7; d_gene: .; CDR3nt: TGCACCAGCAGCCAAGACGAACCGGGACTAGCGGGACGGCCCTCCTACGAGCAGTACTTC; CDR3aa: CTSSQDEPGLAGRPSYEQYF
abundance: .; v_gene: TRBV7-9; j_gene: TRBJ2-7; d_gene: TRBD1; CDR3nt: TGTGCCAGCAGCCCAAAGAACCGGGACAGCTCCTACGAGCAGTACTTC; CDR3aa: CASSPKNRDSSYEQYF
abundance: .; v_gene: TRBV5-1; j_gene: TRBJ2-1; d_gene: TRBD1; CDR3nt: TGCGCCAGCAGCCCAGGACAGGACAGGGGGAATGAGCAGTTCTTC; CDR3aa: CASSPGQDRGNEQFF
abundance: .; v_gene: TRBV5-1; j_gene: TRBJ1-1; d_gene: .; CDR3nt: TGCGCCAGCAGCTTAATTGGGCCCCCTGAAGCTTTCTTT; CDR3aa: CASSLIGPPEAFF
abundance: .; v_gene: TRBV10-3; j_gene: TRBJ2-3; d_gene: .; CDR3nt: TGTGCCATCAGTGAAGGGGCAGATAGCACAGATACGCAGTATTTT; CDR3aa: CAISEGADSTDTQYF
abundance: .; v_gene: TRBV6-5; j_gene: TRBJ2-5; d_gene: TRBD1; CDR3nt: TGTGCCAGCAGAAGTAGGGACAGGGTAAAAGTGCAGTACTTC; CDR3aa: CASRSRDRVKVQYF
abundance: .; v_gene: TRBV18; j_gene: TRBJ2-7; d_gene: .; CDR3nt: TGTGCCAGCTCAGAGACTCCCGAGCAGTACTTC; CDR3aa: CASSETPEQYF
abundance: .; v_gene: TRBV29-1; j_gene: TRBJ2-1; d_gene: .; CDR3nt: TGCAGCGTTGAGGTACGCAATGAGCAGTTCTTC; CDR3aa: CSVEVRNEQFF
abundance: .; v_gene: TRBV7-2; j_gene: TRBJ2-1; d_gene: TRBD2; CDR3nt: TGTGCCAGCAGCTTATTAGCGGGAGATAGGAATGAGCAGTTCTTC; CDR3aa: CASSLLAGDRNEQFF
abundance: .; v_gene: TRBV30; j_gene: TRBJ2-1; d_gene: .; CDR3nt: TGTGCCTGGAGTGGGAGAGGGCGGGACTCCTACAATGAGCAGTTCTTC; CDR3aa: CAWSGRGRDSYNEQFF
abundance: .; v_gene: TRBV6-5; j_gene: TRBJ1-1; d_gene: .; CDR3nt: TGTGCCAGCAGTCAGGGACTGAACACTGAAGCTTTCTTT; CDR3aa: CASSQGLNTEAFF
abundance: .; v_gene: TRBV7-9; j_gene: TRBJ1-3; d_gene: .; CDR3nt: TGTGCCAGCAGCTTAGCTGGAGCAGGGAGGGATGGAAACACCATATATTTT; CDR3aa: CASSLAGAGRDGNTIYF
abundance: .; v_gene: TRBV28; j_gene: TRBJ1-2; d_gene: .; CDR3nt: TGTGCCAGCAGTTTGGCAGGACAATACTATGGCTACACCTTC; CDR3aa: CASSLAGQYYGYTF
abundance: .; v_gene: TRBV30; j_gene: TRBJ1-2; d_gene: TRBD1; CDR3nt: TGTGCCTGGAGTAAAATGGGGACAGGGGGGTCTGGCTACACCTTC; CDR3aa: CAWSKMGTGGSGYTF
abundance: .; v_gene: TRBV18; j_gene: TRBJ1-4; d_gene: .; CDR3nt: TGTGCCAGCTCACCACGTCTCGGCGCAACTAATGAAAAACTGTTTTTT; CDR3aa: CASSPRLGATNEKLFF
abundance: .; v_gene: TRBV9; j_gene: TRBJ2-3; d_gene: .; CDR3nt: TGTGCCAGCAGCGTCGACGGTAACACAGATACGCAGTATTTT; CDR3aa: CASSVDGNTDTQYF
abundance: .; v_gene: TRBV5-1; j_gene: TRBJ2-2; d_gene: .; CDR3nt: TGCGCCAGCAGCCCCCTACGGACCGACACCGGGGAGCTGTTTTTT; CDR3aa: CASSPLRTDTGELFF
abundance: once; v_gene: TRBV28; j_gene: TRBJ1-2; d_gene: .; CDR3nt: TGTGCCAGCAGTTTTAACCGTTTTAACTATGGCTACACCTTC; CDR3aa: CASSFNRFNYGYTF
abundance: .; v_gene: TRBV5-1; j_gene: TRBJ2-7; d_gene: .; CDR3nt: TGCGCCAGCAGCTCCAACCGGGACCCCCTCTACGAGCAGTACTTC; CDR3aa: CASSSNRDPLYEQYF